Listed here is a single T cell receptor (beta chain). The draw of peripheral blood yielded ten milliliters from each donor. These data originate in a study of blood T cells in healthy people across ages. Germline assignment: CDR1 SGHRS and CDR2 YFSETQ. The CDR3 runs 15 residues. Trimming took 0 bases from V and 1 from J, leaving 10 bases between them. PCR was performed a second time for about 7 to 11 cycles using a sample-barcoded 5' primer and a J-beta primer mix. TCRdb re-analysed the 5' RACE reads in MiXCR, keeping a single row per CDR3 protein. The sample carries approximately 800,000 distinct CDR3 sequences, 58% recorded once.

The receptor comes from a young man in good health. Material for sequencing was blood. The V gene is TRBV5-1, the J gene TRBJ1-1; D uncertain. The CDR3 bases are TGCGCCAGCAGCTTGGTAGGTTCCGCGAACACTGAAGCTTTCTTT. Translated: CASSLVGSANTEAFF.